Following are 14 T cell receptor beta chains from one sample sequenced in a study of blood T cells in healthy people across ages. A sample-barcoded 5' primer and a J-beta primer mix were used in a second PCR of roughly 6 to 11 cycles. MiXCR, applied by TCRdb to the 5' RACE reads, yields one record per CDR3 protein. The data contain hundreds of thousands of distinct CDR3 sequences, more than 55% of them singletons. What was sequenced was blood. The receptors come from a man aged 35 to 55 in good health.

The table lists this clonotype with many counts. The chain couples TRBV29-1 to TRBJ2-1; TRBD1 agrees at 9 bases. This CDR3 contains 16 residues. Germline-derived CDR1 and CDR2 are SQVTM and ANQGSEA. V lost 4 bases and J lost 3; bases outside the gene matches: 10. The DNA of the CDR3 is TGCAGCGTTGGCCCCCGGACAGGGGAGGACTACAATGAGCAGTTCTTC. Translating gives CSVGPRTGEDYNEQFF.

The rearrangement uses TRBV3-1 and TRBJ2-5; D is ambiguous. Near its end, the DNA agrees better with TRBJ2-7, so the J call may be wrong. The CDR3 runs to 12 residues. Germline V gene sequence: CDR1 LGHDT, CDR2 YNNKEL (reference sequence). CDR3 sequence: CASSQGLSEQYF. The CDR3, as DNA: TGTGCCAGCAGCCAAGGTCTCAGCGAGCAGTACTTC.

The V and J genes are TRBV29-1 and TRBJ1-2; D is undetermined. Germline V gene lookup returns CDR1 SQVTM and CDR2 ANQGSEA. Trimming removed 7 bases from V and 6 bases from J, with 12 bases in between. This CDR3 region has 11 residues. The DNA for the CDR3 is TGCAGCGCCCCGATAAGGGATGGCTACACCTTC. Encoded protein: CSAPIRDGYTF.

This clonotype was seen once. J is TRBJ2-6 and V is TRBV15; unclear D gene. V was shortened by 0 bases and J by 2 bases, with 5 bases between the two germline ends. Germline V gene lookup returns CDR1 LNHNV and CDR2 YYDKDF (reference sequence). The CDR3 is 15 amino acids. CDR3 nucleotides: TGTGCCACCAGCAGAGAACTTGCTGGGGCCAACGTCCTGACTTTC. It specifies CATSRELAGANVLTF.

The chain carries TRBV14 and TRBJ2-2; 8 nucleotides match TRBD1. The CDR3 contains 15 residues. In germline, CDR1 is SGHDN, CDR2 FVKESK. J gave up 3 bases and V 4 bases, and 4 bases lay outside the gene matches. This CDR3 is CASSRRGQDTGELFF. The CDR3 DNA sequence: TGTGCCAGCAGCCGCAGGGGGCAGGACACCGGGGAGCTGTTTTTT.

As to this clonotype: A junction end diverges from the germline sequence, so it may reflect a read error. CDR3 in amino acids: CTSSLSTIPGQTGAKNIQYF. The CDR3 bases are TGTACCAGCAGCCTGTCCACCATACCCGGTCAAACTGGGGCCAAAAACATTCAGTACTTC. The rearrangement joins TRBV7-9 to TRBJ2-4, with no clear D. Germline CDR1 SEHNR, CDR2 FQNEAQ (reference sequence). The CDR3 length is 20 residues.

CDR3 nucleotides: TGTGCCAGCAGCCGACACGGACAGGGGAGCTCCTACGAGCAGTACTTC. Encoded protein: CASSRHGQGSSYEQYF. V usage is TRBV4-2 and J usage is TRBJ2-7, with 9 bases aligning to TRBD1. J was trimmed by 0 bases and V by 4 bases; bases with no gene match: 7. Germline CDR1 reads LGHNA; CDR2 reads YNFKEQ. This CDR3 comprises 16 residues.

CDR3 DNA: TGCGCCAGCAGCCAAGATAAGACGACCCCCTACGAGCAGTACTTC. This translates into CASSQDKTTPYEQYF. The chain couples TRBV4-3 to TRBJ2-7, with D unresolved. The CDR3 has 15 amino acids. CDR1 LGHNA and CDR2 YSLEER come from the germline V gene. The germline V and J ends were trimmed by 0 bases and 2 bases, with 11 bases remaining between them.

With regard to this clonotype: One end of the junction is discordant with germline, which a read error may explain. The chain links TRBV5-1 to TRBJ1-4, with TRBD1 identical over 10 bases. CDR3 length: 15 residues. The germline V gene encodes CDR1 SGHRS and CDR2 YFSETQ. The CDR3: CASSFSGTGDEELFF. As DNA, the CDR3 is TGCGCCAGCAGCTTCTCCGGGACAGGGGATGAAGAACTGTTTTTT.

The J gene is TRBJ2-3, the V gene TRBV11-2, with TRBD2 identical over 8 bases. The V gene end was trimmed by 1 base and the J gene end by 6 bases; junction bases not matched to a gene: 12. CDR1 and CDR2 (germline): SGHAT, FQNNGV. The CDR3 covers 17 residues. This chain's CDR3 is CASSLGSGALRGDTQYF. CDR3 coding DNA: TGTGCCAGCAGCTTAGGTAGCGGGGCTCTTCGAGGGGATACGCAGTATTTT.

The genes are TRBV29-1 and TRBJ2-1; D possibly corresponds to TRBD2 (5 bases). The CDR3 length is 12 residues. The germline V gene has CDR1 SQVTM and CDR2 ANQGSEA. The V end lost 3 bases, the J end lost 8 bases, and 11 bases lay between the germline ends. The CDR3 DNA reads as TGCAGCGTTGAGGCTAGCTATGATGAGCAGTTCTTC. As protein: CSVEASYDEQFF.

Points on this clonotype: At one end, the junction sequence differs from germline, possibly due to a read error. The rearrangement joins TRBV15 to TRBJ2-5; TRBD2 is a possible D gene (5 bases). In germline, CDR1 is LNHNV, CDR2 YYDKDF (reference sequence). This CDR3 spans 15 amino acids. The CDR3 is CATSRDVRGRETQYF. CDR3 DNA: TGTGCCACCAGCAGAGATGTTCGAGGGCGAGAGACCCAGTACTTT.

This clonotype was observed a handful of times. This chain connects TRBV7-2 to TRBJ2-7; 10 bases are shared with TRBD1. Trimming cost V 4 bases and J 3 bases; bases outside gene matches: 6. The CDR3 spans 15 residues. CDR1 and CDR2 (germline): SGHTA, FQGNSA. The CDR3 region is CASSWWTGGDYEQYF. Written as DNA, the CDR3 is TGTGCCAGCAGCTGGTGGACAGGGGGGGACTACGAGCAGTACTTC.

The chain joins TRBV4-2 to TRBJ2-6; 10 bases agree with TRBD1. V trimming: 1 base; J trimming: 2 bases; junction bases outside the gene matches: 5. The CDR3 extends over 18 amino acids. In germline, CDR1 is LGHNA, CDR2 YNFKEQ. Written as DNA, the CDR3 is TGTGCCAGCAGCCAAGCTGCGACAGGGGGCGCTGGGGCCAACGTCCTGACTTTC. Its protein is CASSQAATGGAGANVLTF.